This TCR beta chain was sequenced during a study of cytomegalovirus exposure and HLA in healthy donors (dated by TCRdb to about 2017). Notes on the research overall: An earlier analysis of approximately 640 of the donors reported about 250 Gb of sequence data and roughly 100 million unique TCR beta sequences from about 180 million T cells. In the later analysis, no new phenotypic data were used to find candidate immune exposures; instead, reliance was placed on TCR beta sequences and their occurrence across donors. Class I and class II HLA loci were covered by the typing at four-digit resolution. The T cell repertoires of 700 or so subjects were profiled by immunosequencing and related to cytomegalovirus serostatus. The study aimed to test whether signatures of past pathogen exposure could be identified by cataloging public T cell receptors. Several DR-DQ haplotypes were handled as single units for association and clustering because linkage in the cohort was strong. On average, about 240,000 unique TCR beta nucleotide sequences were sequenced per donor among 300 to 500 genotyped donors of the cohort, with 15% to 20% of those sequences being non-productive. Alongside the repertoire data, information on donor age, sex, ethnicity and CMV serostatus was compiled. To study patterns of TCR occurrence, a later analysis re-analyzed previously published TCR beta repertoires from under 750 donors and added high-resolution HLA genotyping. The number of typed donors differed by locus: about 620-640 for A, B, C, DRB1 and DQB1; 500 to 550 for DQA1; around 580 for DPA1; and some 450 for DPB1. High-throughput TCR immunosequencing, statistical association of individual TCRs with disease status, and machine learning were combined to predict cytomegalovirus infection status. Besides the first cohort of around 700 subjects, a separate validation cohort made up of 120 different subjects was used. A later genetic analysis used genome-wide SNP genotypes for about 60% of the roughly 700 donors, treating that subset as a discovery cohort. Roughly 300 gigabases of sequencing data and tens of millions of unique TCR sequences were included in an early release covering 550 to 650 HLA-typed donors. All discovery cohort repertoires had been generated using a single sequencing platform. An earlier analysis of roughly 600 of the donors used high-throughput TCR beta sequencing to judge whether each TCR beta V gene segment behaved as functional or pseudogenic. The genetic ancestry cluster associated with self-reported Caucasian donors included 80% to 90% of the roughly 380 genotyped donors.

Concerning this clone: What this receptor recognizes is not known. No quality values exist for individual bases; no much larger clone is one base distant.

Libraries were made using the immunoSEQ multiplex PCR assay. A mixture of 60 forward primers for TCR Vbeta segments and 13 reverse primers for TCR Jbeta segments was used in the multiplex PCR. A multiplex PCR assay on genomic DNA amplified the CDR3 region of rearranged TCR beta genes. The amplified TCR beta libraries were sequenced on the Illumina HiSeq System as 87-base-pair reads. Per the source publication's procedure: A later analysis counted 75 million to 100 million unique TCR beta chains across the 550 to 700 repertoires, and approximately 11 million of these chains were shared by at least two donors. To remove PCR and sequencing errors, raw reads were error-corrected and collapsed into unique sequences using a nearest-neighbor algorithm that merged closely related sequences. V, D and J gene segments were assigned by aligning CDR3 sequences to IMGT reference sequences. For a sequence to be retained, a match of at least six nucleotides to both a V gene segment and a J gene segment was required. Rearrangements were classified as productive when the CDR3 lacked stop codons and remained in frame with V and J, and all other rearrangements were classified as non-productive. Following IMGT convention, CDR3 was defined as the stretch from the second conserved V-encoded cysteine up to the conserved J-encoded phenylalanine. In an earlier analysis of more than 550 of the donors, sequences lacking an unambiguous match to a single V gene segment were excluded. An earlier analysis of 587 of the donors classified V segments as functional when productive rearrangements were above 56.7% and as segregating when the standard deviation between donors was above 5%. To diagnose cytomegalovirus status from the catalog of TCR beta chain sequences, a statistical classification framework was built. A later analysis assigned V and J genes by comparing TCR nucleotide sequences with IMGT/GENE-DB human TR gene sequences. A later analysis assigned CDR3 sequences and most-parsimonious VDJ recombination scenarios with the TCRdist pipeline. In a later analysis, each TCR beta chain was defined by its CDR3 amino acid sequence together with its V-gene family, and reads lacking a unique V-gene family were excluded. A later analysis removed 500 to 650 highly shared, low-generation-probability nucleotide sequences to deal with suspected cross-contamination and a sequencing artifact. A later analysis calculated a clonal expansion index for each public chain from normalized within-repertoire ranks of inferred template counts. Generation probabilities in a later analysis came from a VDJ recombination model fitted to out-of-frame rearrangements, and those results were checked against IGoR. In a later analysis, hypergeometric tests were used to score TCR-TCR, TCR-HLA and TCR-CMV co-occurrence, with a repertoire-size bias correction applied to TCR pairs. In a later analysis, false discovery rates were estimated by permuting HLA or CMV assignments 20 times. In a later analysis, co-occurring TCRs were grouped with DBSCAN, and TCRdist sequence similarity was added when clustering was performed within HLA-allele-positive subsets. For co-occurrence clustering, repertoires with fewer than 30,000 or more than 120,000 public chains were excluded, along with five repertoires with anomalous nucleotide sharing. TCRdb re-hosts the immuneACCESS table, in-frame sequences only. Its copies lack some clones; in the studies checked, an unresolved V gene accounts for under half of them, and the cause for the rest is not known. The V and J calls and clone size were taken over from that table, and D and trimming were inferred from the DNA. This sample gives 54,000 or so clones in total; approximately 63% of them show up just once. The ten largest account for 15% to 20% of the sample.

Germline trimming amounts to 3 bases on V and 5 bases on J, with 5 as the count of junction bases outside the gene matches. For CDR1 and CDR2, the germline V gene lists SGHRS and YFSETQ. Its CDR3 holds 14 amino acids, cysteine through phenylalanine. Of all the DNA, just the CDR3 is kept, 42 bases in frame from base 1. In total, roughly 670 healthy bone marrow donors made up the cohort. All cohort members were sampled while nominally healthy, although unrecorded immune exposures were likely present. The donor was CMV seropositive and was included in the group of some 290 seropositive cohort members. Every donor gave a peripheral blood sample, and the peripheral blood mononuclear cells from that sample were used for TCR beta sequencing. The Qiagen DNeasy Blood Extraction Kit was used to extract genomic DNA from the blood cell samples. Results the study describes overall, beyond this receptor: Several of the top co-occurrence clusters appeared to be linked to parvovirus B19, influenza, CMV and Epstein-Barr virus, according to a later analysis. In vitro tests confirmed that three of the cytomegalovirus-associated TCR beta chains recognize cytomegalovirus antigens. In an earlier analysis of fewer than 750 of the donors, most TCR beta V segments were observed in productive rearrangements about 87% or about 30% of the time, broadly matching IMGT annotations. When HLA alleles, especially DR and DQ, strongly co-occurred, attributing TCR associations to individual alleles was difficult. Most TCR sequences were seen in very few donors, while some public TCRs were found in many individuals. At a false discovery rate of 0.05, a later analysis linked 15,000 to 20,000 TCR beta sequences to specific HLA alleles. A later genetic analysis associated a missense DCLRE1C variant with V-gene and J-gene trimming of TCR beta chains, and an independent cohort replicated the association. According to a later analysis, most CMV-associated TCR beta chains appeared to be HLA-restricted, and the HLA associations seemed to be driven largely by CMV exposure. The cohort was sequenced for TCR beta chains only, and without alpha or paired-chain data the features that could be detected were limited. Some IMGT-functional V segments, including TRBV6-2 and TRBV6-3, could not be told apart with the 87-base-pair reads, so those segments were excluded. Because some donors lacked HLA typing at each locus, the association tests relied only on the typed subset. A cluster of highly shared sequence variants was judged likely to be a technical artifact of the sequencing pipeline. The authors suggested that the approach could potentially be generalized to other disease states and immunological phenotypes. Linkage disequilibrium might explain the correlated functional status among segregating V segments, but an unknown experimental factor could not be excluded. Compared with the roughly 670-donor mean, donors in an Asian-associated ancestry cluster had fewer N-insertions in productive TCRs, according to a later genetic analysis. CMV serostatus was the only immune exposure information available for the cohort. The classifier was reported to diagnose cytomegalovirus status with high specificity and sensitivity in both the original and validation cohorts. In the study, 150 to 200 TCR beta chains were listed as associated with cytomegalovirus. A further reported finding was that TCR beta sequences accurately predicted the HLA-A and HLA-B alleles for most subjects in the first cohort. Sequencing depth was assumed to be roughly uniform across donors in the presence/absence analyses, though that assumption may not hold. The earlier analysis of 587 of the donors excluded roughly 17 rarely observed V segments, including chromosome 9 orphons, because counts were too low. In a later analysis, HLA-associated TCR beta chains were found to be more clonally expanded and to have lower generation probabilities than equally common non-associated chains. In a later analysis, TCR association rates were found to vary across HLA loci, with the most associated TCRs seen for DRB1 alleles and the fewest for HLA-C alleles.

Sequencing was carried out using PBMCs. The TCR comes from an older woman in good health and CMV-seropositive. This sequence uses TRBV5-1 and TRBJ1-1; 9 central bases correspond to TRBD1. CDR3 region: CASSYEQGATEAFF. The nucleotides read TGCGCCAGCAGCTATGAACAGGGGGCGACTGAAGCTTTCTTT.